This TCR beta chain was observed in a study of blood T cell repertoires in COVID-19. V lost 0 bases, J lost 12 bases, and 18 bases lay in between. Germline CDR1 LGHDT, CDR2 YNNKEL (reference sequence). This CDR3 comprises 15 residues. In the authors' methods: Estimates of nucleated cell counts were drawn from the amplification of reference gene primers. Clones were read by immunoSEQ multiplex PCR, and TCRdb kept only the in-frame ones, dropping some. V, J and clone size derive from that table, while D and trimming were established from the DNA sequence. Of approximately 50,000 clones detected, 85% to 95% appear once; the ten largest clones hold around 3%.

Sequences were obtained from peripheral blood. The clonotype was recovered from a human donor in a cohort sampled during active COVID-19. V usage is TRBV3-1 (or the pseudogene TRBV3-2) and J usage is TRBJ2-1; D ambiguous. Written as DNA, the CDR3 is TGTGCCAGCAGCCAAGACCCCTCCATACCCCAGTGGCAGTTCTTC. This codes for CASSQDPSIPQWQFF.